Listed below are T cell receptor beta chains from one sample, sequenced in a study of shared T cell receptors in the human thymus. The table came from immunoSEQ multiplex PCR; TCRdb's copy has only in-frame clones and leaves some out. The top ten hold around 0.0099% of the sample, which has about 610,000 clones, around nine tenths seen once. The same specimen was also included in a second study, on human thymus T cells.

Sequencing was carried out using thymocytes. The receptor set was obtained from a boy under two years old with a congenital heart defect. The CDR3 runs from the conserved cysteine through the conserved F or W. D genes are given only for firm matches. The size of a clone is reported for some rows only, either as once, few or many, or as a class for expanded clones.

v_call: TRBV6-4
j_call: TRBJ1-5
d_call: .
clone_size: once
cdr3_nt: TGTGCCAGCAGTCCGGGGTGGGGGGAGCCCCAGCATTTT
cdr3_aa: CASSPGWGEPQHF

v_call: TRBV2
j_call: TRBJ2-7
d_call: .
clone_size: .
cdr3_nt: TGTGCCAGCAGTGAAGGGGACACTGCCTACGAGCAGTACTTC
cdr3_aa: CASSEGDTAYEQYF

v_call: TRBV5-1
j_call: TRBJ2-7
d_call: TRBD2
clone_size: .
cdr3_nt: TGCGCCAGCAGCTTGTATCGGGAGGGCCCGGGGGGCTCCTACGAGCAGTACTTC
cdr3_aa: CASSLYREGPGGSYEQYF

v_call: TRBV19
j_call: TRBJ1-6
d_call: .
clone_size: .
cdr3_nt: TGTGCCAGTAGTATAGATCTTCGGGACTATAATTCACCCCTCCACTTT
cdr3_aa: CASSIDLRDYNSPLHF

v_call: TRBV11-2
j_call: TRBJ2-1
d_call: .
clone_size: .
cdr3_nt: TGTGCCAGCAGCAGTGGCGGGCGGGCGAATGAGCAGTTCTTC
cdr3_aa: CASSSGGRANEQFF

v_call: TRBV7-8
j_call: TRBJ2-4
d_call: .
clone_size: .
cdr3_nt: TGTGCCAGCAGCTTAAGTGGCCGAAGTGGCAAAAACATTCAGTACTTC
cdr3_aa: CASSLSGRSGKNIQYF

v_call: TRBV6-5
j_call: TRBJ1-3
d_call: .
clone_size: few
cdr3_nt: TGTGCCAGCACCCCGGGGGGGAACACCATATATTTT
cdr3_aa: CASTPGGNTIYF

v_call: TRBV11-1
j_call: TRBJ2-7
d_call: TRBD1
clone_size: .
cdr3_nt: TGTGCCAGCAGCTTCCGGGACAGGGGATACTACTACGAGCAGTACTTC
cdr3_aa: CASSFRDRGYYYEQYF

v_call: TRBV2
j_call: TRBJ2-2
d_call: TRBD2
clone_size: .
cdr3_nt: TGTGCCAGCTCAGAGGGGACTAGCAACACCGGGGAGCTGTTTTTT
cdr3_aa: CASSEGTSNTGELFF

v_call: TRBV5-1
j_call: TRBJ2-5
d_call: .
clone_size: .
cdr3_nt: TGCGCCAGCAGCTCAGGGGTCCGAGAGACCCAGTACTTC
cdr3_aa: CASSSGVRETQYF

v_call: TRBV5-1
j_call: TRBJ2-7
d_call: TRBD1
clone_size: .
cdr3_nt: TGCGCCAGCAGCTTAACAGGGGTTCACTACGAGCAGTACTTC
cdr3_aa: CASSLTGVHYEQYF

v_call: TRBV28
j_call: TRBJ1-4
d_call: TRBD1
clone_size: once
cdr3_nt: TGTGCCAGCAGTTTCCCAGGGGGGTCTAATGAAAAACTGTTTTTT
cdr3_aa: CASSFPGGSNEKLFF

v_call: TRBV5-4
j_call: TRBJ2-7
d_call: TRBD2
clone_size: .
cdr3_nt: TGTGCCAGCAGCACACTCCCGGGTACGGGAGGGCAGGACGAGCAGTACTTC
cdr3_aa: CASSTLPGTGGQDEQYF

v_call: TRBV29-1
j_call: TRBJ2-4
d_call: .
clone_size: .
cdr3_nt: TGCAGCGTTGAAGTCCCAGAAAACATTCAGTACTTC
cdr3_aa: CSVEVPENIQYF

v_call: TRBV18
j_call: TRBJ2-5
d_call: TRBD2
clone_size: .
cdr3_nt: TGTGCCAGCTCGAGCCCGACTAGCCCACAAGAGACCCAGTACTTC
cdr3_aa: CASSSPTSPQETQYF

v_call: TRBV7-2
j_call: TRBJ2-7
d_call: TRBD2
clone_size: .
cdr3_nt: TGTGCCAGCAGCTTCTTAGCGGGAGGGCCCCCCTACGAGCAGTACTTC
cdr3_aa: CASSFLAGGPPYEQYF

v_call: TRBV4-3
j_call: TRBJ2-4
d_call: TRBD2
clone_size: .
cdr3_nt: TGCGCCAGCAGACGCAGACTAGCGGGCGACGCAAGGGGCAAAAACATTCAGTACTTC
cdr3_aa: CASRRRLAGDARGKNIQYF

v_call: TRBV7-9
j_call: TRBJ2-5
d_call: .
clone_size: .
cdr3_nt: TGTGCCAGCAGACTAGCCGACGAGACCCAGTACTTC
cdr3_aa: CASRLADETQYF

v_call: TRBV10-3
j_call: TRBJ2-1
d_call: .
clone_size: .
cdr3_nt: TGTGCCTCAACAGGCGGAAGCTCCTACAATGAGCAGTTCTTC
cdr3_aa: CASTGGSSYNEQFF

v_call: TRBV10-3
j_call: TRBJ1-1
d_call: TRBD1
clone_size: .
cdr3_nt: TGTGCCATCAGTGAGAGGGACAGCCCGGACACTGAAGCTTTCTTT
cdr3_aa: CAISERDSPDTEAFF

v_call: TRBV27
j_call: TRBJ2-1
d_call: .
clone_size: .
cdr3_nt: TGTGCCAGCAGTTCAGGGATCAATGAGCAGTTCTTC
cdr3_aa: CASSSGINEQFF

v_call: TRBV6-6
j_call: TRBJ2-3
d_call: TRBD2
clone_size: .
cdr3_nt: TGTGCCAGCAGCCAAACTAGCGCCTATACGCAGTATTTT
cdr3_aa: CASSQTSAYTQYF

v_call: TRBV5-1
j_call: TRBJ2-1
d_call: .
clone_size: once
cdr3_nt: TGCGCCAGCAGCTTGTCCAGGCCCTACAATGAGCAGTTCTTC
cdr3_aa: CASSLSRPYNEQFF

v_call: TRBV15
j_call: TRBJ2-5
d_call: .
clone_size: .
cdr3_nt: TGTGCCACCAGCAGAACCCACGACTCGACGTCGGAGACCCAGTACTTC
cdr3_aa: CATSRTHDSTSETQYF

v_call: TRBV9
j_call: TRBJ1-4
d_call: .
clone_size: .
cdr3_nt: TGTGCCAGCAGCGTATTCGGGAGTACTAATGAAAAACTGTTTTTT
cdr3_aa: CASSVFGSTNEKLFF

v_call: TRBV2
j_call: TRBJ2-2
d_call: TRBD1
clone_size: .
cdr3_nt: TGTGCCAGCAGTGGGAGTCCGAGACAGGGCCGGGAGCTGTTTTTT
cdr3_aa: CASSGSPRQGRELFF

v_call: TRBV4-3
j_call: TRBJ2-3
d_call: .
clone_size: .
cdr3_nt: TGCGCCAGCAGCCAAGGACAGAAGGATTTACAGACAGATACGCAGTATTTT
cdr3_aa: CASSQGQKDLQTDTQYF

v_call: TRBV6-1
j_call: TRBJ1-2
d_call: TRBD1
clone_size: .
cdr3_nt: TGTGCCAGCTCAGGGGGAAGATTAGATGGCTACACCTTC
cdr3_aa: CASSGGRLDGYTF